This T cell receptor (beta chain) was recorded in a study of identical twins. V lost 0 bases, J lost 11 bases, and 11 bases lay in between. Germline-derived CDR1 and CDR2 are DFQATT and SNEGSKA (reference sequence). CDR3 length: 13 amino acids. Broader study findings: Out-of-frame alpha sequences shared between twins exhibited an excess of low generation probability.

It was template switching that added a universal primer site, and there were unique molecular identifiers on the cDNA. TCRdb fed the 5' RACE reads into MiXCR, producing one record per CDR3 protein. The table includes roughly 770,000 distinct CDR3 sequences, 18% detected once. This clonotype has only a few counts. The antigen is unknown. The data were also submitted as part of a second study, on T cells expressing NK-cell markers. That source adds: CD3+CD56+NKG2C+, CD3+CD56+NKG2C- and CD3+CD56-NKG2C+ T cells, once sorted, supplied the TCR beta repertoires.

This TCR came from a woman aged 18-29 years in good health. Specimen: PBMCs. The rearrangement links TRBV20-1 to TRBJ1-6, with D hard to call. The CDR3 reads CSARDGGKPPLHF. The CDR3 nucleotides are TGCAGTGCTAGAGATGGAGGGAAGCCACCCCTCCACTTT.